The TCR beta chain described here comes from a study of Tregs in tolerant kidney transplant recipients. FACS sorting followed an approximately 6-day coculture of CFSE-labeled recipient PBMCs with irradiated graft donor PBMCs. CDR1 is SGHVS and CDR2 is FQNEAQ in the germline V gene. This CDR3 has 14 residues. V was pared by 4 bases and J by 6 bases, with 12 bases between. As to this clone: Its antigen is as yet unknown.

The study's findings and limits: Antigen-driven expansion was suggested because donor-specific Tregs expanded more than all Tregs in tolerant patients. Few patients were studied, so findings need validation in larger groups.

Method: immunoSEQ multiplex PCR; TCRdb's copy keeps in-frame clones and lacks some. The table includes about 8,300 clones, 34% detected once. V is TRBV7-8 and J is TRBJ1-4; D not resolved. The sequence was obtained from a human patient who received a combined kidney and bone marrow transplant. The sequences come from CD8+ T cells from blood cultured with allogeneic cells, collected before the transplant. CDR3 sequence (DNA): TGTGCCAGCAGCTCTCCCTATTCTGATGAAAAACTGTTTTTT. Its translation: CASSSPYSDEKLFF.